Listed here is a single T cell receptor (beta chain). Its cognate antigen has yet to be identified. No much larger clonotype is one base removed from it; base qualities were not supplied. This sample was included in a study of blood T cells in healthy people across ages (dated by TCRdb to about 2015). For the study in its entirety: In model experiments, roughly one uniquely barcoded TCR beta cDNA molecule per two T cells was captured by template switching. Using deep sequencing normalized with unique cDNA molecular identifiers, the study measured how TCR beta repertoire diversity changes with age. The donors were split into four age groups: young (average around 15 years), middle-aged (about 40), aged (over 55) and long-lived (over 80). Two additional independent replicas of 1 million unique cDNA reads from the same blood draw were analyzed for two donors (one aged 18 to 30 and one aged 80 or older).

The protocol used for the library was 5' RACE. The listed sequencing device is Illumina HiSeq 2500. The second PCR ran for about 6 to 11 cycles and used a J-beta primer mix along with a sample-barcoded 5' primer. A unique molecular identifier was introduced onto each TCR beta cDNA molecule by a template-switch 5' adaptor carrying 12 random nucleotides. At least 3 million CDR3-containing paired-end reads were obtained from each sample. First-strand cDNA synthesis was performed from all RNA using the Mint cDNA synthesis kit, with priming by a TRBC-specific oligonucleotide. After uracil-DNA glycosylase treatment, a first 18-cycle PCR used universal primers M1SS and BC2_uni_R on all cDNA. The authors processed their data as follows. For normalization, 1 million high-quality reads were randomly selected from each sample, with every read carrying a distinct molecular identifier. Reads with shared molecular identifiers were discarded instead of being binned into consensus sequences. CDR3 identification, clonotype clustering and error correction used MiTCR with a Q25 quality threshold and the strictest error-elimination algorithm. A nonparametric unseen species model with Euler transformation was used to estimate a lower bound on total TCR beta diversity. TCRdb trimmed the raw reads at Q25, called clones with MiXCR and kept productive beta chains. For every CDR3 protein sequence, its rows merge into one entry that carries the most common genes and DNA. TCRdb, rather than the study authors, made the V and J calls. The sample table contains more than 600,000 distinct CDR3 sequences; only one count was recorded for 25% of them. Around 9.2% of the sample is taken by the ten largest.

Findings and caveats that apply to the study as a whole: Total diversity estimates from one million sequenced T cells were considered lower bounds and underestimates. Donor CMV infection status was unknown, potentially confounding age-related changes in expanded clonotypes. Compared with the aged group, the long-lived group had more naive CD4+ T cells, fewer expanded clones and increased TCR diversity, suggesting age selection. As age increased, observed TCR beta diversity per million T cells dropped in a roughly linear way, and a significant reduction was already evident by age around 41. Observed TCR beta diversity correlated strongly with the percentage of naive T cells measured by flow cytometry. Because profiling used bulk unsorted PBMCs, naive and antigen-experienced compartments could not be compared conclusively.

The donors were 40 or so Caucasian individuals from Russia, aged about 6 to 100 years, who were systemically healthy. Each donor gave about 9.2 milliliters of peripheral blood, drawn into EDTA-treated Vacutainer tubes. PBMCs were isolated by Ficoll-Paque density-gradient centrifugation, with at least 6 million obtained per sample. Total RNA was extracted from PBMCs with Trizol reagent, with at least 5 micrograms obtained per sample. For every donor, flow cytometry on a PBMC aliquot measured the percentage of naive CD45RAhigh/CD27high T cells. The CDR3, cysteine through phenylalanine, is 13 amino acids long. The only DNA kept is the CDR3, 39 bases in frame from the first base. The data were also submitted as part of a second study, on T cells of mothers and their children. As that second study puts it: The donors were nine systemically healthy Caucasian individuals, made up of three mothers and their six children. cDNA synthesis consumed the entire amount of extracted RNA, loaded at about 1.5 ug RNA in each 15 ul reaction. In the second PCR, the M1S primer introduced both the sample barcodes and 2-4 random nucleotides. More than 9 million TCR beta CDR3 reads were obtained from each mother, and roughly 3.1 million reads were obtained from each child. TCR recombination output is similarly shaped by thymic selection in related and unrelated pairs, with a minor effect exerted by inherited differences. Normalized repertoire overlap in related mother-child pairs was always slightly higher than in unrelated mother-child pairs, but the difference was never significant. With a sensitivity of approximately 93 clones per million clonotypes, no persistent microchimeric T cell clones were detected. Deep NGS was used in the study to compare the TCR beta repertoires of mothers and children and to look for features that separate related mother-child pairs from unrelated individuals. On average, the children were approximately 11 +/- 4 years old, while the mothers were 40 +/- 4 years old. After adapter ligation was performed with NEBNext reagents, the libraries were sequenced on an Illumina HiSeq 2000 with 100+100 nt paired-end reads. To prevent cross-contamination, the mother and child libraries were prepared one month apart and sequenced in separate runs. For each donor, between 500,000 and 2,000,000 distinct TCR beta clonotypes were identified. Naive TCR beta clonotypes were estimated from low-frequency clonotypes matched to each donor's FACS-determined naive share, without sorting.

Sequenced input: blood. The chain uses TRBV21-1 and TRBJ2-7. TRBV21-1 is an annotated pseudogene. The TCR sequence derives from a boy between 10 and 17 years old in good health. DNA sequence: TGTGCCAGCAGCAAAGCTCAGTCGTACGAGCAGTACTTC. Its translation reads: CASSKAQSYEQYF.